The next 17 T cell receptor beta chains were all read from a single sample in a study of immune evolution from preneoplasia to lung adenocarcinoma. Assay used: immunoSEQ multiplex PCR; TCRdb lists only in-frame clones, some missing. Of 6,500 to 9,000 clones in the sample, under 85% were seen once. The sequenced material came from FFPE minimally invasive lung adenocarcinoma tissue. The receptors shown here come from a person of 80 years or more with lung adenocarcinoma.

This clone appeared once. The J gene is TRBJ2-1, the V gene TRBV4-2; 7 bases match TRBD2. Germline V CDR1 and CDR2: LGHNA, YNFKEQ. J was trimmed by 0 bases and V by 4 bases; bases with no gene match: 3. There are 15 residues in the CDR3. Written as DNA, the CDR3 is TGTGCCAGCAGCCTCACTAGCGACTCCTACAATGAGCAGTTCTTC. Its translation: CASSLTSDSYNEQFF.

This rearrangement joins TRBV28 to TRBJ1-1; D is possibly TRBD1 (5 bases). Trimming removed 7 bases from V and 1 base from J, with 22 bases in between. The CDR3 extends over 17 amino acids. CDR1 and CDR2 from the germline V gene are MDHEN and SYDVKM. Here the CDR3 reads CASTPKYWGKGNTEAFF. The CDR3 nucleotides are TGTGCCAGCACCCCGAAGTACTGGGGGAAGGGGAACACTGAAGCTTTCTTT.

This chain joins TRBV30 and TRBJ2-7; TRBD2 matches at 7 bases. The CDR3 extends over 14 amino acids. V shed 0 bases and J 0 bases; nucleotides not matched to a gene: 2. Germline lookup yields CDR1 GTSNPN and CDR2 SVGIG (reference sequence). CDR3 nucleotide sequence: TGTGCCTGGAGTGTGGGGGGGGACTCCTACGAGCAGTACTTC. It specifies CAWSVGGDSYEQYF.

The DNA for the CDR3 is TGTGCCAGCAGCTTAGAGTGGGACGGTGAAGCTTTCTTT. Protein product: CASSLEWDGEAFF. The chain couples TRBV7-6 to TRBJ1-1; D perhaps matches TRBD1 (5 bases). Germline V CDR1 and CDR2: SGHVS, FNYEAQ. Trimming removed 1 base from V and 7 bases from J, with 10 bases in between. The CDR3 runs 13 residues.

The rearrangement joins TRBV2 to TRBJ2-1, with D perhaps matching TRBD2 (6 bases). Looked up from germline, CDR1 is SNHLY and CDR2 is FYNNEI. This CDR3 contains 16 residues. The V gene lost 5 bases and the J gene lost 8 bases, with 22 bases spanning the gap. CDR3 coding DNA: TGTGCCAGCAGTACCCTAGGGAGCGGGCGTCACGATGAGCAGTTCTTC. Encoded protein: CASSTLGSGRHDEQFF.

The chain's CDR3 is CASSSGDTLNEQFF. The DNA for the CDR3 is TGCGCCAGCAGCTCCGGAGACACCCTCAATGAGCAGTTCTTC. The chain carries TRBV5-1 and TRBJ2-1; D not certain. This CDR3 has 14 amino acids. V was shortened by 3 bases and J by 6 bases, with 13 bases between the two germline ends. Germline CDR1 reads SGHRS; CDR2 reads YFSETQ. Supplemented by reference TRBV5-1 and TRBJ2-1, the full variable domain reads KAGVTQTPRYLIKTRGQQVTLSCSPISGHRSVSWYQQTPGQGLQFLFEYFSETQRNKGNFPGRFSGRQFSNSRSEMNVSTLELGDSALYLCASSSGDTLNEQFFGPGTRLTVL.

V usage is TRBV7-9 and J usage is TRBJ1-1, with D perhaps TRBD1 (5 bases). Trimming shortened V by 2 bases and J by 3 bases, and 7 bases separated the two germline ends. CDR1 is SEHNR, CDR2 FQNEAQ, per germline (reference sequence). CDR3 length: 13 residues. CDR3 coding DNA: TGTGCCAGCAGCTTATCGGGGGACACTGAAGCTTTCTTT. It encodes CASSLSGDTEAFF.

The V gene is TRBV28, the J gene TRBJ1-1; unclear D gene. Germline CDR1 reads MDHEN; CDR2 reads SYDVKM. The CDR3 has 14 amino acids. V was shortened by 3 bases and J by 5 bases, with 13 bases between the two germline ends. CDR3 residues: CASSFFGETTEAFF. CDR3 bases: TGTGCCAGCAGTTTTTTTGGTGAGACAACTGAAGCTTTCTTT.

This rearrangement joins TRBV27 to TRBJ1-6, with unresolved D. Germline CDR1 and CDR2: MNHEY and SMNVEV (reference sequence). The CDR3 sequence is 15 residues long. V was pared by 7 bases and J by 7 bases, with 17 bases between. For the CDR3, the DNA is TGTGCCAGCACCCTAACCACCCTGGGCAATTCACCCCTCCACTTT. It encodes CASTLTTLGNSPLHF.

V usage is TRBV7-9 and J usage is TRBJ2-7, with TRBD2 identical over 8 bases. This CDR3 has 14 residues. The V and J ends lost 4 bases and 6 bases, in that order; junction bases with no gene match: 8. CDR1 is SEHNR and CDR2 is FQNEAQ in the germline V gene (reference sequence). This CDR3 is CASSSILAGSEQYF. As DNA, the CDR3 is TGTGCCAGCAGCTCCATCTTAGCGGGGTCCGAGCAGTACTTC.

The chain joins TRBV4-1 to TRBJ2-5, with a tentative D call TRBD1 (6 bases). This CDR3 spans 16 amino acids. CDR1 MGHRA and CDR2 YSYEKL come from the germline V gene. V was clipped by 5 bases and J by 2 bases, with 18 bases between them. The chain's CDR3 is CASSFHRAVGQETQYF. The CDR3 region has the DNA TGCGCCAGCAGCTTCCACAGGGCGGTGGGGCAAGAGACCCAGTACTTC.

The chain carries TRBV7-2 and TRBJ1-1; D is unclear. Germline CDR1 reads SGHTA; CDR2 reads FQGNSA. The CDR3 runs to 12 residues. The ends were cut back, 4 bases at V and 3 bases at J, with 6 bases in the middle. In nucleotides, the CDR3 is TGTGCCAGCAGCTCCCTGGACACTGAAGCTTTCTTT. Encoded protein: CASSSLDTEAFF.

The V and J genes are TRBV6-5 and TRBJ1-3; D remains ambiguous. Germline lookup yields CDR1 MNHEY and CDR2 SVGAGI. The germline V and J ends were trimmed by 10 bases and 5 bases, with 9 bases remaining between them. This CDR3 is built from 11 residues. CDR3 sequence: CATRYRNTIYF. The DNA for the CDR3 is TGTGCCACCCGCTACCGAAACACCATATATTTT.

Comments on this clone: The junction departs from germline at one end; a sequencing error may be responsible. Other DNA sequences of this sample code for an identical CDR3. CDR3 coding DNA: TGTGCCAGTGATACGCTTCCAGGGGGCCCCTATGGCTACACCTTT. It codes for CASDTLPGGPYGYTF. This sequence joins TRBV19 and TRBJ1-2; TRBD1 matches 8 bases. Germline CDR1 LNHDA, CDR2 SQIVND (reference sequence). The CDR3 totals 15 residues. Filled out from reference TRBV19 and TRBJ1-2, the complete variable domain reads DGGITQSPKYLFRKEGQNVTLSCEQNLNHDAMYWYRQDPGQGLRLIYYSQIVNDFQKGDIAEGYSVSREKKESFPLTVTSAQKNPTAFYLCASDTLPGGPYGYTFGSGTRLTVV.

V and J are TRBV5-4 and TRBJ1-3; no clear D gene. CDR1 is SGHNT, CDR2 YYREEE, per germline (reference sequence). Deletions cut 4 bases from V and 4 bases from J, with 18 bases between. This CDR3 region has 16 residues. The CDR3 loop reads CASSQRDLMAGNTIYF. The CDR3 DNA sequence: TGTGCCAGCAGCCAAAGGGATTTAATGGCCGGAAACACCATATATTTT.

The chain is built from TRBV9 and TRBJ1-3; D uncertain. The V end was cut by 4 bases, the J end by 2 bases, with 4 bases between. This CDR3 has 12 amino acids. Germline V CDR1 and CDR2: SGDLS, YYNGEE. CDR3 protein: CASSPTGNTIYF. The CDR3 DNA follows: TGTGCCAGCAGCCCTACTGGAAACACCATATATTTT.

This clone was recorded once. This rearrangement joins TRBV12-5 to TRBJ1-6; D unclear. Germline lookup yields CDR1 LGHNT and CDR2 FRNRAP. This CDR3 contains 16 residues. The V end was cut by 4 bases, the J end by 0 bases, with 10 bases between. The CDR3 sequence: CASGYDRSSYNSPLHF. The DNA for the CDR3 is TGTGCTAGTGGTTATGACCGGAGCTCCTATAATTCACCCCTCCACTTT. The full variable domain, completed using reference TRBV12-5 and TRBJ1-6, is DARVTQTPRHKVTEMGQEVTMRCQPILGHNTVFWYRQTMMQGLELLAYFRNRAPLDDSGMPKDRFSAEMPDATLATLKIQPSEPRDSAVYFCASGYDRSSYNSPLHFGNGTRLTVT.